The 18 T cell receptor beta chains below were found in one sample sequenced in a study of vaccination and CD4 T cells after COVID-19. The time point here: late sampling 161 to 241 days after vaccination in a few convalescent patients. TCRdb re-analysed the PCR reads in MiXCR, keeping a single row per CDR3 protein. The sample includes 35,000 to 45,000 distinct CDR3 sequences, 36% seen only once; the top ten take 4.5% to 7%. The material was CD4+ T cells from blood, obtained about 7 months after SARS-CoV-2 vaccination. The receptors were gathered from a human donor who had recovered from COVID-19.

This clonotype was counted a few times. The chain is built from TRBV6-4 and TRBJ2-3; D is perhaps TRBD2 (6 bases). CDR3 size: 14 residues. Looked up from germline, CDR1 is MRHNA and CDR2 is SNTAGT. Deletions cut 2 bases from V and 2 bases from J, with 8 bases between. CDR3 sequence (DNA): TGTGCCAGCAGTGACGGGACTGACACAGATACGCAGTATTTT. Its protein is CASSDGTDTDTQYF.

This clonotype came up a few times. The J gene is TRBJ2-5, the V gene TRBV28; TRBD1 is a possible D gene (6 bases). V shed 5 bases and J shed 4 bases, with 20 bases lying between them. The CDR3 consists of 16 residues. Germline CDR1 is MDHEN and CDR2 is SYDVKM. Here the CDR3 reads CASSPRRAGVGETQYF. The CDR3, as DNA: TGTGCCAGCAGTCCTCGTCGGGCAGGGGTGGGAGAGACCCAGTACTTC.

CDR3 region: CASSEEAISYNSPLHF. The CDR3 DNA is TGTGCCAGCAGTGAAGAGGCAATTAGCTATAATTCACCCCTCCACTTT. J is TRBJ1-6 and V is TRBV2; no firm D call. Trimming removed 1 base from V and 3 bases from J, with 10 bases in between. Germline CDR1 and CDR2: SNHLY and FYNNEI. The length of the CDR3 is 16 residues.

About this clonotype: A much more abundant neighbour one base away suggests this may be a read error. The chain recombines TRBV7-3 with TRBJ1-2, with a possible D match to TRBD1 (5 bases). The CDR3 extends over 15 amino acids. The V and J ends lost 2 bases and 3 bases respectively, with 13 bases between them. CDR1 is SGHTA, CDR2 FQGTGA, per germline. The CDR3 nucleotides are TGTGCCAGCAGCTTAGGGGCCGAAGAAGACTATGGCTACACCTTC. Translating gives CASSLGAEEDYGYTF.

Only a few counts were recorded for this clonotype. The rearrangement links TRBV28 to TRBJ2-2; perhaps TRBD2 as D (6 bases). Per the germline V gene, CDR1 is MDHEN and CDR2 is SYDVKM. The V end was cut by 5 bases, the J end by 3 bases, with 16 bases between. The length of the CDR3 is 16 residues. In DNA form, the CDR3 reads TGTGCCAGCAGTGGGGTCCGGGACTTCGACACCGGGGAGCTGTTTTTT. Translation gives CASSGVRDFDTGELFF.

The CDR3 region is CASSQNPGQGADTGELFF. In nucleotides, the CDR3 is TGTGCCAGCAGTCAGAATCCCGGACAGGGGGCGGACACCGGGGAGCTGTTTTTT. This chain links TRBV6-1 with TRBJ2-2, with 11 bases matching TRBD1. There are 18 residues in the CDR3. Germline-derived CDR1 and CDR2 are MNHNS and SASEGT. V gave up 5 bases and J gave up 3 bases; unmatched junction bases: 11.

The J gene is TRBJ2-3, the V gene TRBV20-1; no reliable D call. Germline V gene lookup returns CDR1 DFQATT and CDR2 SNEGSKA (reference sequence). V was trimmed by 4 bases and J by 4 bases, leaving 15 bases between them. This CDR3 region has 14 residues. The CDR3 nucleotides are TGCAGTGCTAAGATCGCAGGACCACCAGATACGCAGTATTTT. Amino acids: CSAKIAGPPDTQYF.

The chain carries TRBV12-3 or TRBV12-4 and TRBJ1-6; no definite D call. The CDR3 covers 16 residues. Deletions cut 3 bases from V and 9 bases from J, with 18 bases between. The CDR3 sequence: CASSLEGSVLGSPLHF. CDR3 nucleotides: TGTGCCAGCAGTTTGGAGGGTTCGGTCCTAGGTTCACCCCTCCACTTT.

This chain connects TRBV7-9 to TRBJ2-1, with 11 bases identical to TRBD2. This CDR3 spans 18 amino acids. Germline CDR1 and CDR2: SEHNR and FQNEAQ (reference sequence). V lost 6 bases and J lost 3; bases outside the gene matches: 13. The CDR3 sequence: CASRQLIGLAGGYNEQFF. The CDR3 DNA follows: TGTGCCAGCAGGCAATTAATCGGGCTAGCGGGAGGCTACAATGAGCAGTTCTTC.

The V gene is TRBV10-1, the J gene TRBJ1-6; possible D gene TRBD1, 5 bases. This CDR3 has 18 residues. CDR1 is WNHNN, CDR2 SYGVQD, per germline (reference sequence). V lost 6 bases and J 4 bases, leaving 22 bases between the germline ends. The CDR3 nucleotides read TGCGCCAGCAGGCCCAGACCTCGGGGGGTCACATATAATTCACCCCTCCACTTT. The encoded protein is CASRPRPRGVTYNSPLHF.

This clonotype came up a few times. This sequence joins TRBV7-6 and TRBJ2-7; 15 bases agree with TRBD2. CDR3 size: 15 residues. Germline V gene lookup returns CDR1 SGHVS and CDR2 FNYEAQ. Unmatched junction bases numbered 2, after V lost 5 bases and J lost 3 bases. Written as DNA, the CDR3 is TGTGCCAGCAGCCTGGGACTAGCGGGAGGCTACGAGCAGTACTTC. Its translation: CASSLGLAGGYEQYF.

In its sample, this clonotype was seen a few times. This sequence joins TRBV20-1 and TRBJ2-7, with 9 nucleotides matching TRBD1. The V segment lost 0 bases and the J segment 5 bases; nucleotides outside the gene matches: 11. CDR1 and CDR2 (germline): DFQATT, SNEGSKA (reference sequence). The CDR3 consists of 16 residues. The CDR3 is CSARDYRGRSGNEQYF. The CDR3 nucleotides are TGCAGTGCTAGAGATTACAGGGGGCGATCGGGGAACGAGCAGTACTTC.

The chain uses TRBV27 and TRBJ2-1; D not resolved. This CDR3 contains 15 residues. CDR1 and CDR2 (germline): MNHEY, SMNVEV (reference sequence). Trimming shortened V by 2 bases and J by 2 bases, and 10 bases separated the two germline ends. For the CDR3, the DNA is TGTGCCAGCAGTTTAATGAGCATCACCTACAATGAGCAGTTCTTC. It is translated as CASSLMSITYNEQFF.

The V call is TRBV15, the J call TRBJ2-5; no clear D gene. This CDR3 is 13 amino acids long. Trimming pared 1 base from V and 6 bases from J, leaving 9 bases between. CDR1 and CDR2 (germline): LNHNV, YYDKDF (reference sequence). CDR3 coding DNA: TGTGCCACCAGCAGAGTAGTGGGGAAGACCCAGTACTTC. Protein sequence: CATSRVVGKTQYF.

The chain has TRBV28 and TRBJ1-5, with D unclear. CDR1 and CDR2 from the germline V gene are MDHEN and SYDVKM. With 2 bases removed from V and 0 bases from J, the gap between germline ends came to 8 bases. This CDR3 is built from 15 residues. The CDR3 loop is CASSLAHYSNQPQHF. The CDR3 nucleotides are TGTGCCAGCAGTTTAGCCCACTATAGCAATCAGCCCCAGCATTTT.

The sample holds a few counts of this clonotype. This chain links TRBV10-3 with TRBJ2-1, with 9 nucleotides matching TRBD1. This CDR3 has 13 amino acids. With V trimmed by 10 bases and J by 9 bases, 10 bases remained unmatched. Germline V gene data show CDR1 as ENHRY and CDR2 as SYGVKD. CDR3 sequence: CAKSPGQGSEQFF. CDR3 in DNA: TGTGCCAAAAGCCCGGGACAGGGTAGTGAGCAGTTCTTC.

This clonotype was counted only a few times. The chain carries TRBV6-5 and TRBJ1-6; tentatively, D is TRBD1 (6 bases). The CDR3 contains 17 residues. V was pared by 3 bases and J by 6 bases, with 18 bases between. Germline CDR1 is MNHEY and CDR2 is SVGAGI. The CDR3 DNA follows: TGTGCCAGCAGTTATGAATCCGGGGGGCGCGGTAATTCACCCCTCCACTTT. Its protein is CASSYESGGRGNSPLHF.

A few counts support this clonotype. The chain combines TRBV6-5 with TRBJ2-5; D is perhaps TRBD2 (7 bases). V dropped 4 bases and J dropped 5 bases, with 17 bases sitting between them. Germline loops: CDR1 MNHEY, CDR2 SVGAGI. The CDR3 covers 15 residues. The chain's CDR3 is CASSFRGAIGETQYF. CDR3 bases: TGTGCCAGCAGTTTCCGGGGGGCGATAGGGGAGACCCAGTACTTC.